This T cell receptor (beta chain) came from a study of T cells in localized non-small cell lung cancer. CDR1 LNHDA and CDR2 SQIVND come from the germline V gene (reference sequence). The V and J ends lost 3 bases and 7 bases respectively, with 18 bases between them. This CDR3 region has 16 residues. Turning to this clone: Antigen: not known.

Study-wide findings and caveats: Density of T cells in blood, when higher, went with longer overall survival.

Data came from immunoSEQ multiplex PCR; TCRdb stores just in-frame clones and leaves some out. This sample has some 64,000 clones; roughly four fifths occur once, and the top ten carry roughly 4.5%. The specimen comprised PBMCs, sampled before any cancer treatment. This receptor was taken from a man aged 40 to 70 with stage II lung adenocarcinoma. This chain connects TRBV19 to TRBJ2-2; D not certain. As DNA, the CDR3 is TGTGCCAGTAGTATGGTAGGACGGACCCTCGGCGGGGAGCTGTTTTTT. It yields the protein CASSMVGRTLGGELFF.